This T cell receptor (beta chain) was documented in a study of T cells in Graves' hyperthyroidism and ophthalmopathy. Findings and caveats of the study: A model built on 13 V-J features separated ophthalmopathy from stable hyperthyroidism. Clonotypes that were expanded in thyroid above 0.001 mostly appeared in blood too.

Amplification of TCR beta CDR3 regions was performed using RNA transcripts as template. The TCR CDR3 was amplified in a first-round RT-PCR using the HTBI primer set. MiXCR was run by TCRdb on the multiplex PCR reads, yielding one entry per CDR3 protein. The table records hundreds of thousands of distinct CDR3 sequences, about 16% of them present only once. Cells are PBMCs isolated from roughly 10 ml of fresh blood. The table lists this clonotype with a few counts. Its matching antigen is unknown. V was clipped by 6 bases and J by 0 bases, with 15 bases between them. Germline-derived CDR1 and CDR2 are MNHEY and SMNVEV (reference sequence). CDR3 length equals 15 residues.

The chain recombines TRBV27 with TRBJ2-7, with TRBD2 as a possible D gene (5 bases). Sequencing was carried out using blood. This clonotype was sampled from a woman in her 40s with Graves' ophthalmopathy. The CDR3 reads CASRLKAGISYEQYF. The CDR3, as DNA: TGTGCCAGCAGATTAAAGGCCGGGATCTCCTACGAGCAGTACTTC.